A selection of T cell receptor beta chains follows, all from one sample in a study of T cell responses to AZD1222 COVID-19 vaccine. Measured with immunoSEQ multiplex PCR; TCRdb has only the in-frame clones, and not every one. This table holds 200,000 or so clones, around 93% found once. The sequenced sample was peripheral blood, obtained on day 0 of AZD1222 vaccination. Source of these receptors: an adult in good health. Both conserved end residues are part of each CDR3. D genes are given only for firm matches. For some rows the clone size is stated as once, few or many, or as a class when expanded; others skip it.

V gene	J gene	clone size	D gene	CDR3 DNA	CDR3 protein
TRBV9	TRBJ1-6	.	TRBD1	TGTGCCAGCAGCGTCCGGGACAGGGGTTCACCCCTCCACTTT	CASSVRDRGSPLHF
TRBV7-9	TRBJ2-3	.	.	TGTGCCAGCAGCTCGGGGTTAGTGGCAGATACGCAGTATTTT	CASSSGLVADTQYF
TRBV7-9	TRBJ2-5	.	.	TGTGCCAGCAGCTTAGGAGCGAACCAAGAGACCCAGTACTTC	CASSLGANQETQYF
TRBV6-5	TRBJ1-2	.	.	TGTGCCACCCTCGAAACGGGAAGAACGTATGGCTACACCTTC	CATLETGRTYGYTF
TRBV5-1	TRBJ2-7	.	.	TGCGCCAGCAGCGTCCTCGGGAGCTCCTACGAGCAGTACTTC	CASSVLGSSYEQYF
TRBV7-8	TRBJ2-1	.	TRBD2	TGTGCCAGCAGCTTAGAGGGACTAGCGAGCGAGTTCTTC	CASSLEGLASEFF
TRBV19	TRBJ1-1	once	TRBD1	TGTGCCAGTAGCATTACAGGGGTCGGAAACACTGAAGCTTTCTTT	CASSITGVGNTEAFF
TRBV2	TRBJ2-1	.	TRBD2	TGTGCCAGCAGTGACGGCCTAGCGGGAATCAGAAATGAGCAGTTCTTC	CASSDGLAGIRNEQFF
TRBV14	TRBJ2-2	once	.	TGTGCCAGCAGCCAAAACCTTCTGGGCACCGGGGAGCTGTTTTTT	CASSQNLLGTGELFF
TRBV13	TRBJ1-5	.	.	TGTGCCAGCAACCCCCCCCGACAGAACTTGGGTAGCAATCAGCCCCAGCATTTT	CASNPPRQNLGSNQPQHF
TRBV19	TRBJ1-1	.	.	TGTGCCAGTAGTATCGTCTCCTCAGCAGGGCGCACTGAAGCTTTCTTT	CASSIVSSAGRTEAFF
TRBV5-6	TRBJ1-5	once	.	TGTGCCAGCAGCTCTACGGGACGGATGAGCAATCAGCCCCAGCATTTT	CASSSTGRMSNQPQHF
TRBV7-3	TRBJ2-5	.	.	TGTGCCAGCAGCTCACCGGACCAAGAGACCCAGTACTTC	CASSSPDQETQYF
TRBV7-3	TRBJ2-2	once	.	TGTGCCAGCAGCTCCAGGGGTTTGAGGACCGGGGAGCTGTTTTTT	CASSSRGLRTGELFF
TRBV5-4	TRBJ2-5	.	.	TGTGCCAGCAGCTTTGTGGGGCAAGAGACCCAGTACTTC	CASSFVGQETQYF
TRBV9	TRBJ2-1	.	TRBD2	TGTGCCAGCAGCATAACTAGCGGGAGGTTGCGTGAGCAGTTCTTC	CASSITSGRLREQFF
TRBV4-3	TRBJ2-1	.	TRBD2	TGCGCCAGCAGCCAAGATTGGGGGGCTAGCGGGAGGGATGAGCAGTTCTTC	CASSQDWGASGRDEQFF
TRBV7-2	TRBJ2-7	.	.	TGTGCCAGCGGGATCCCGGGGACCTACGAGCAGTACTTC	CASGIPGTYEQYF
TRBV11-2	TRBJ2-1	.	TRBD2	TGTGCCAGCAGCTTAGATGCGGGAGGGCACAATGAGCAGTTCTTC	CASSLDAGGHNEQFF
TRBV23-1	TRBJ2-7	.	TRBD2	TGCGCCAGCAGTCAATCGGGGGGACTAGCGCTTCCCTACGAGCAGTACTTC	CASSQSGGLALPYEQYF
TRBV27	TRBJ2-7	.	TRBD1	TGTGCCAGCAGTCTTGGACAGGGGGGGAACGAGCAGTACTTC	CASSLGQGGNEQYF
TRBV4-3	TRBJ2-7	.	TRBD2	TGCGCCAGCAGCCAGGGCTTTCTAGCGGGAAACTACGAGCAGTACTTC	CASSQGFLAGNYEQYF